This TCR beta chain was obtained from a study of blood T cell repertoires in COVID-19. Study information: Italy, Spain and the United States were the sources of the convalescent and acute COVID-19 samples. In each case, the material was cDNA or gDNA derived from T cells, B-cell-depleted T cells, or PBMCs.

Per the authors' pipeline: Cell counts per sample came from amplifying reference gene primers. The repertoire was sequenced with immunoSEQ multiplex PCR; TCRdb's copy has only in-frame clones and lacks some. V, J and clone size are taken as reported in that table, and D and trimming were inferred from the DNA itself. The sample carries 95,000 to 150,000 clones, around 64% recorded once. The source is a human donor with acute or convalescent COVID-19. The donor label of this sample is uncertain. Sequenced sample: peripheral blood.

CDR3 nucleotides: TGTGCCAGCAGTTCACAGGGCAGGGAGCTGTTTTTT. Encoded protein: CASSSQGRELFF. This chain links TRBV12-3 or TRBV12-4 with TRBJ2-2; weak D call: TRBD1 (6 bases). The V and J ends lost 4 bases and 9 bases respectively, with 9 bases between them. There are 12 residues in the CDR3.